These T cell receptor beta chains were read from a single sample in a study of multiple sclerosis patients with progressive multifocal leukoencephalopathy. This table comes from immunoSEQ multiplex PCR, and its TCRdb copy is limited to in-frame clones, with some not included. The table shows roughly 30,000 clones, with approximately 86% occurring only once. The sequences come from PBMCs, collected from a patient treated with natalizumab. The origin of the receptors is a woman aged 40-49 years with progressive multifocal leukoencephalopathy. The CDR3 runs from the conserved cysteine through the conserved F or W. A D gene is named only where the DNA matches it firmly.

V gene,J gene,D gene,CDR3 length,CDR3 protein,CDR3 DNA
TRBV18,TRBJ2-7,TRBD2,19,CASSPRLAGGYTSSYEQYF,TGTGCCAGCTCACCGAGACTAGCGGGAGGATACACTAGCTCCTACGAGCAGTACTTC
TRBV2,TRBJ1-4,.,16,CASSVRRAATNEKLFF,TGTGCCAGCAGTGTGAGAAGGGCCGCAACTAATGAAAAACTGTTTTTT
TRBV7-8,TRBJ2-3,.,13,CASKERPTDTQYF,TGTGCCAGCAAGGAGCGGCCCACAGATACGCAGTATTTT
TRBV18,TRBJ1-4,.,15,CASSPTLAGNEKLFF,TGTGCCAGCTCACCTACTCTGGCGGGGAATGAAAAACTGTTTTTT
TRBV2,TRBJ2-2,TRBD1,15,CASRNLDRATGELFF,TGTGCCAGCAGGAACCTCGACAGGGCCACCGGGGAGCTGTTTTTT
TRBV6-4,TRBJ1-2,.,12,CASSDSLGGYTF,TGTGCCAGCAGTGACTCGCTAGGTGGCTACACCTTC
TRBV18,TRBJ1-1,.,15,CASSETWGGQGEAFF,TGTGCCAGCTCAGAGACTTGGGGGGGTCAGGGTGAAGCTTTCTTT
TRBV10-2,TRBJ2-5,TRBD2,17,CASSEGTSGGALETQYF,TGCGCCAGCAGTGAGGGGACTAGCGGGGGGGCATTAGAGACCCAGTACTTC
TRBV7-2,TRBJ2-5,TRBD1,15,CASSAGQGLGETQYF,TGTGCCAGCAGCGCGGGACAGGGATTGGGAGAGACCCAGTACTTC
TRBV27,TRBJ1-2,.,13,CASSLSRGGGYTF,TGTGCCAGCAGTTTAAGTAGGGGCGGGGGCTACACCTTC